This paragraph covers one TCR beta chain sequence. What it binds is not known. Germline CDR1 LNHDA, CDR2 SQIVND (reference sequence). J gave up 3 bases and V 0 bases, and 8 bases lay outside the gene matches. The CDR3 is 18 amino acids. The data belong to a study of Ad26.COV2.S vaccination and SARS-CoV-2 variants. Study in general: Donor joined the COV1001 Ad26.COV2.S trial arm. Findings and caveats of the study: Analyses that measured TCR breadth and depth may have underestimated total T cell responses. The breadth of spike-specific CD8+ and CD4+ T cell responses after vaccination was reportedly substantial.

Profiled with immunoSEQ multiplex PCR; TCRdb holds only in-frame clones, not every one. The sample contains more than 350,000 clones, around nine tenths of which appear only once. Documented treatment: about 20 received Ad26.COV2.S at low or high dose, single or two shots; 5 received placebo; per-sample allocation not given. The investigators took samples on day 63 after the first vaccine or placebo injection. The chain has TRBV19 and TRBJ2-5, with 12 positions matching TRBD2. The sequenced sample was peripheral blood, obtained in a trial of Ad26.COV2.S vaccine versus placebo. The receptor's source is a person aged 18-60 years who received the Ad26.COV2.S COVID-19 vaccine or a placebo. CDR3 sequence: CASSIDRLAGAGKETQYF. CDR3 nucleotide sequence: TGTGCCAGTAGTATAGATAGACTAGCGGGAGCTGGTAAAGAGACCCAGTACTTC.